This note documents a single T cell receptor beta chain sequence. Its target is not known. CD8+ and CD4+ T cells taken from blood had their TCR beta sequenced. TEMRA cells were FACS-enriched and CD8+ and CD4+ T cells negatively isolated. This sample is drawn from a study of CD8 T cells in Susac syndrome. Study findings and constraints: The TCR sequencing and HLA analysis in the study involved a relatively small number of individuals, as the study acknowledged.

RNA, at about 0.45 to 1 ug, was reverse transcribed with random hexamers. TCRdb analysed the immunoSEQ multiplex PCR reads with MiXCR anew, one entry per CDR3 protein. The data contain some 300,000 distinct CDR3 sequences, about 88% of them singletons. The length of the CDR3 is 13 residues. Germline V CDR1 and CDR2: SEHNR, FQNEAQ (reference sequence). Trimming took off 4 bases at V and 5 bases at J, with 12 bases between the two ends. The sequencing input was CD8+ T cells from PBMCs. This receptor was taken from a human donor with multiple sclerosis. The V and J genes are TRBV7-9 and TRBJ2-7, with D unresolved. The CDR3 sequence is CASSSRTGNEQYF. CDR3 nucleotide sequence: TGTGCCAGCAGCTCACGGACCGGAAACGAGCAGTACTTC.